This is a list of T cell receptor beta chains from one sample in a study of shared T cell receptors in the human thymus. Clones were sequenced by immunoSEQ multiplex PCR, and TCRdb holds only the in-frame ones, with some missing. The sample has 600,000 to 900,000 clones; over 75% are singletons. The sample also formed part of further work on human thymus T cells.

Sequences were obtained from thymocytes. The receptors were gathered from a girl under three years old with a congenital heart defect. The CDR3 runs from the conserved cysteine through the conserved F or W. The order of the fields is clone size, J gene, D gene, V gene, CDR3 protein, CDR3 DNA. D genes are given only for firm matches. Where a row states a size, it is once, few, many or the class of an expanded clone; other rows omit it.

>NA|TRBJ1-4|TRBD1|TRBV10-3
CASRDRPPTTNEKLFF
TGTGCCAGCCGGGACAGGCCACCTACAACTAATGAAAAACTGTTTTTT
>NA|TRBJ1-2|TRBD1|TRBV19
CASSRQGNGYTF
TGTGCCAGTAGTAGACAGGGGAATGGCTACACCTTC
>NA|TRBJ1-6|TRBD1|TRBV7-8
CASRLGQDNSPLHF
TGTGCCAGCAGGCTTGGACAGGACAATTCACCCCTCCACTTT
>NA|TRBJ2-5|NA|TRBV11-2
CASSIPGKEETQYF
TGTGCCAGCAGCATCCCAGGGAAGGAGGAGACCCAGTACTTC
>NA|TRBJ2-4|TRBD1|TRBV7-9
CASSYHGQGRLAKNIQYF
TGTGCCAGCAGCTATCATGGACAGGGAAGGTTAGCCAAAAACATTCAGTACTTC
>NA|TRBJ2-5|NA|TRBV7-2
CASSLFPGETQYF
TGTGCCAGCAGCTTATTCCCAGGGGAGACCCAGTACTTC
>NA|TRBJ2-3|NA|TRBV9
CASSVSLNGDTQYF
TGTGCCAGCAGCGTATCTCTCAACGGGGATACGCAGTATTTT
>NA|TRBJ1-5|TRBD1|TRBV27
CASSLSSGGGNQPQHF
TGTGCCAGCAGTTTATCATCAGGGGGTGGCAATCAGCCCCAGCATTTT
>NA|TRBJ1-3|TRBD1|TRBV9
CASSNRDRGGSGNTIYF
TGTGCCAGCAGCAACCGGGACAGGGGGGGATCTGGAAACACCATATATTTT
>NA|TRBJ2-4|TRBD2|TRBV19
CASSGGTATKNIQYF
TGTGCCAGTAGCGGGGGGACCGCCACCAAAAACATTCAGTACTTC
>NA|TRBJ2-5|TRBD2|TRBV7-7
CASSWKGLREETQYF
TGTGCTAGCAGCTGGAAGGGACTACGTGAAGAGACCCAGTACTTC
>NA|TRBJ2-1|TRBD1|TRBV29-1
CSARDRESYNEQFF
TGCAGCGCCAGAGACAGGGAGTCCTACAATGAGCAGTTCTTC
>NA|TRBJ1-2|NA|TRBV29-1
CSVGWGDYGYTF
TGCAGCGTTGGGTGGGGAGACTATGGCTACACCTTC
>NA|TRBJ1-1|NA|TRBV6-1
CASSEAGRRSPLVIYTEAFF
TGTGCCAGCAGTGAAGCTGGCAGGAGGAGTCCTCTCGTAATATACACTGAAGCTTTCTTT
>NA|TRBJ1-3|NA|TRBV27
CASSTGSSGNTIYF
TGTGCCAGCAGTACAGGGTCCTCTGGAAACACCATATATTTT
>NA|TRBJ2-1|NA|TRBV9
CASSVEFSEQFF
TGTGCCAGCAGCGTAGAATTCAGTGAGCAGTTCTTC
>NA|TRBJ2-3|NA|TRBV4-3
CASSQDVGPERDTQYF
TGCGCCAGCAGCCAAGATGTGGGGCCAGAAAGGGATACGCAGTATTTT
>NA|TRBJ1-1|NA|TRBV27
CASGIEQGQNTEAFF
TGTGCCAGCGGAATCGAACAGGGTCAGAACACTGAAGCTTTCTTT
>NA|TRBJ2-2|TRBD2|TRBV9
CASSVAGGGAGTGELFF
TGTGCCAGCAGCGTAGCTGGCGGGGGGGCCGGGACCGGGGAGCTGTTTTTT
>once|TRBJ1-1|NA|TRBV6-5
CASSYSLQARGTEAFF
TGTGCCAGCAGTTACTCCCTACAGGCCCGAGGCACTGAAGCTTTCTTT
>NA|TRBJ2-5|TRBD2|TRBV5-1
CASRDIGGAYETQYF
TGCGCCAGCAGGGATATCGGGGGGGCTTACGAGACCCAGTACTTC
>once|TRBJ2-3|NA|TRBV5-6
CASSFLGGWTDTQYF
TGTGCCAGCAGCTTCTTAGGGGGTTGGACAGATACGCAGTATTTT
>NA|TRBJ2-1|TRBD1|TRBV14
CASQESSTGENEQFF
TGTGCCAGTCAAGAAAGTAGCACAGGGGAAAATGAGCAGTTCTTC
>NA|TRBJ2-1|TRBD2|TRBV12-5
CASGFGGKGRASPSYNEQFF
TGTGCTAGTGGTTTCGGGGGAAAGGGGAGGGCTTCCCCATCCTACAATGAGCAGTTCTTC
>NA|TRBJ1-5|TRBD1|TRBV6-1
CASSELTGGGGAGPQHF
TGTGCCAGCAGTGAACTGACAGGGGGCGGCGGCGCGGGGCCCCAGCATTTT
>NA|TRBJ2-3|NA|TRBV5-4
CASSLASDTDTQYF
TGTGCCAGCAGCTTGGCTTCAGATACAGATACGCAGTATTTT
>NA|TRBJ1-1|NA|TRBV5-4
CASSLGTENTEAFF
TGTGCCAGCAGCTTGGGGACAGAGAACACTGAAGCTTTCTTT
>NA|TRBJ2-2|TRBD2|TRBV9
CASSTRGGLENTGELFF
TGTGCCAGCAGCACACGGGGGGGCCTAGAGAACACCGGGGAGCTGTTTTTT
>NA|TRBJ1-1|NA|TRBV5-1
CASRPLQRNTEAFF
TGCGCCAGCAGACCGCTCCAGCGGAACACTGAAGCTTTCTTT
>NA|TRBJ1-2|TRBD1|TRBV5-4
CASSLGTGGPWDGYTF
TGTGCCAGCAGCTTGGGGACAGGGGGCCCTTGGGATGGCTACACCTTC
>NA|TRBJ1-2|NA|TRBV5-4
CASSHLREANYGYTF
TGTGCCAGCAGCCACCTGAGAGAGGCCAACTATGGCTACACCTTC
>NA|TRBJ1-1|TRBD1|TRBV5-1
CASSLAQGTMNTEAFF
TGCGCCAGCAGCTTGGCACAGGGGACAATGAACACTGAAGCTTTCTTT
>once|TRBJ2-7|NA|TRBV6-1
CASSEELPGLGQYF
TGTGCCAGCAGTGAAGAGTTGCCAGGGCTAGGGCAGTACTTC
>NA|TRBJ1-1|NA|TRBV27
CASSFRLNTEAFF
TGTGCCAGCAGTTTCAGATTGAACACTGAAGCTTTCTTT
>NA|TRBJ2-2|TRBD1|TRBV6-6
CASRSGTENTGELFF
TGTGCCAGCAGGTCCGGGACAGAGAACACCGGGGAGCTGTTTTTT
>NA|TRBJ1-5|NA|TRBV5-5
CASSLWQGNDQPQHF
TGTGCCAGCAGCTTGTGGCAGGGCAACGATCAGCCCCAGCATTTT
>NA|TRBJ2-1|TRBD2|TRBV9
CASSGAGGRYNEQFF
TGTGCCAGCAGCGGAGCGGGGGGCCGCTACAATGAGCAGTTCTTC
>NA|TRBJ2-2|TRBD1|TRBV7-2
CASSGSGGTGELFF
TGTGCCAGCAGCGGGTCAGGGGGCACCGGGGAGCTGTTTTTT
>NA|TRBJ1-1|NA|TRBV10-3
CAISESIMGRPARQSLEVSTEAFF
TGTGCCATCAGTGAGTCGATTATGGGCCGCCCTGCGAGACAGAGTCTAGAGGTGAGCACTGAAGCTTTCTTT
>NA|TRBJ2-5|TRBD1|TRBV18
CASSQTSGTGVVETQYF
TGTGCCAGCTCACAAACTTCCGGGACAGGGGTCGTAGAGACCCAGTACTTC
>NA|TRBJ1-4|NA|TRBV15
CATSRELAGEKLFF
TGTGCCACCAGCAGAGAGCTGGCGGGGGAAAAACTGTTTTTT
>NA|TRBJ2-1|TRBD1|TRBV5-1
CASSSGTGGPSVAYNEQFF
TGCGCCAGCAGCTCCGGGACAGGGGGCCCCTCAGTCGCCTACAATGAGCAGTTCTTC
>few|TRBJ1-6|NA|TRBV27
CASSLQNRRLNSPLHF
TGTGCCAGCAGTTTACAAAACAGGAGACTTAATTCACCCCTCCACTTT
>once|TRBJ2-1|TRBD1|TRBV28
CASSPSGTGYEQFF
TGTGCCAGCAGCCCTTCCGGGACAGGATACGAGCAGTTCTTC
>NA|TRBJ1-1|NA|TRBV6-5
CATTRRMNTEAFF
TGTGCCACCACCCGGAGAATGAACACTGAAGCTTTCTTT
>NA|TRBJ2-7|TRBD1|TRBV29-1
CSVEGDRNYEQYF
TGCAGCGTTGAAGGGGACAGAAACTACGAGCAGTACTTC
>NA|TRBJ2-7|NA|TRBV4-1
CASSRWYRDFNYEQYF
TGCGCCAGCAGCCGTTGGTACCGGGACTTTAACTACGAGCAGTACTTC
>NA|TRBJ1-2|NA|TRBV6-5
CASSRPAGNYGYTF
TGTGCCAGCAGCCGTCCTGCAGGGAACTATGGCTACACCTTC
>once|TRBJ2-7|NA|TRBV5-1
CASNLSRRLFDYEQYF
TGCGCCAGCAATCTTAGTCGGAGACTATTCGACTACGAGCAGTACTTC
>NA|TRBJ2-1|TRBD2|TRBV11-1
CASRHIGGNSGGGDEQFF
TGTGCCAGCAGACATATTGGGGGGAACAGCGGGGGAGGTGATGAGCAGTTCTTC
>NA|TRBJ2-7|NA|TRBV7-8
CASSLERRGDYEQYF
TGTGCCAGCAGCTTAGAGAGGCGGGGAGACTACGAGCAGTACTTC